There are many counts of the clone carrying this T cell receptor (beta chain). Its antigen is not identified. The data belong to a study of identical twins. Study-level findings and limits: Where beta out-of-frame sequences were concerned, excess twin sharing was weaker.

MiXCR, applied by TCRdb to the 5' RACE reads, yields one record per CDR3 protein. The repertoire holds over 250,000 distinct CDR3 sequences, with roughly 8.6% as singletons. Looked up from germline, CDR1 is DFQATT and CDR2 is SNEGSKA (reference sequence). V lost 2 bases and J lost 3; bases outside the gene matches: 10. The length of the CDR3 is 16 residues. Healthy Caucasians made up all donors. These data were also filed under a second study, of yellow fever vaccine responses in identical twins. That study reports: Reportedly, twins' vaccine T cell responses looked partly convergent and partly personalized.

This receptor was taken from a woman younger than 35 in good health. What was sequenced was CD8+ T cells sorted from blood. The gene calls are TRBV20-1 and TRBJ2-1, with 7 bases lining up with TRBD1. The CDR3 here is CSARQQGSFFYNEQFF. The CDR3 nucleotides are TGCAGTGCTAGACAACAGGGGTCCTTCTTCTACAATGAGCAGTTCTTC.